This T cell receptor (beta chain) was captured in a study of blood T cell repertoires in COVID-19. Clones were sequenced by immunoSEQ multiplex PCR, and TCRdb holds only the in-frame ones, with some missing. The table has roughly 300,000 clones, 90% seen once. The CDR3 is 15 residues long. V gave up 0 bases and J gave up 5 bases, with 13 bases separating them. In germline, CDR1 is MNHEY, CDR2 SVGEGT. Assignments of participants to cohorts depended upon their own reported clinical history. Donors in Cohort 3 who had recovered were those with two negative PCRs, healthcare professional clearance, or resolution of their symptoms.

This sequence was found in a woman in her 30s who had recovered from COVID-19. Source material: PBMCs or T cells enriched from blood (not recorded which). V gene TRBV6-2 or TRBV6-3 combines with J gene TRBJ2-5; D is possibly TRBD2 (5 bases). The CDR3 sequence is CASSYSGVTKETQYF. The CDR3 DNA reads TGTGCCAGCAGTTACTCCGGGGTAACCAAGGAGACCCAGTACTTC.